Shown below are 32 T cell receptor beta chains from a single sample sequenced in a study of long-term antiretroviral therapy in people with HIV (dated by TCRdb to between 2021 and 2023). The immunoSEQ hsTCRB v3.0 assay was used at survey level resolution for TRB variable region sequencing. TCRdb retrieved this table from immuneACCESS and kept in-frame rearrangements only. Not all clones are present; in checked studies, unresolved V genes account for under half, and no reason is known for the remainder. In all, the sample holds about 34,000 clones, and 90% to 95% of those were seen once. The ten largest clones add up to 3.5% to 4.5% of the sample. The sequenced sample was unsorted PBMCs, obtained around 5.4 years after starting antiretroviral therapy. Receptors originate from a woman in her fifties or sixties with HIV.

The chain combines TRBV6-1 with TRBJ2-2; D is undetermined. CDR1 is MNHNS and CDR2 is SASEGT in the germline V gene. V lost 1 base and J 2 bases, leaving 11 bases between the germline ends. The CDR3 runs 16 residues. CDR3 amino acids: CASSEGLFRNTGELFF. CDR3 bases: TGTGCCAGCAGTGAAGGCTTATTCAGAAACACCGGGGAGCTGTTTTTT.

The J gene is TRBJ1-2, the V gene TRBV30; TRBD1 matches 8 bases. CDR1 and CDR2 from the germline V gene are GTSNPN and SVGIG (reference sequence). The CDR3 has 13 amino acids. The V gene end was trimmed by 1 base and the J gene end by 7 bases; junction bases not matched to a gene: 5. The CDR3 loop is CAWSAGGAVGYTF. The CDR3 DNA reads as TGTGCCTGGAGTGCAGGGGGCGCAGTTGGCTACACCTTC.

The J gene is TRBJ2-2, the V gene TRBV5-6, with D perhaps TRBD2 (6 bases). The CDR3 has 13 amino acids. The germline CDR1 and CDR2 sequences are SGHDT and YYEEEE. V gave up 0 bases and J gave up 7 bases, with 7 bases separating them. The CDR3 nucleotides read TGTGCCAGCAGCTTGGTGGAGGGCGGGGAGCTGTTTTTT. This encodes CASSLVEGGELFF.

The chain uses TRBV4-1 and TRBJ2-2; D call uncertain. The CDR3 sequence is 13 residues long. The germline V gene has CDR1 MGHRA and CDR2 YSYEKL. V lost 0 bases and J lost 8, with 7 bases in between. The CDR3 protein is CASSQELSGELFF. As DNA, the CDR3 is TGCGCCAGCAGCCAAGAATTGTCGGGGGAGCTGTTTTTT.

The sample holds one count of this clone. The genes are TRBV5-1 and TRBJ2-4, with D possibly matching TRBD2 (5 bases). Trimming stripped 0 bases from V and 3 bases from J, with 13 bases between. This CDR3 is 16 amino acids long. The germline V gene has CDR1 SGHRS and CDR2 YFSETQ. The CDR3 bases are TGCGCCAGCAGCTTGGGTGCCGGGATTGGCAAAAACATTCAGTACTTC. The encoded protein is CASSLGAGIGKNIQYF.

The V call is TRBV9, the J call TRBJ2-3; TRBD2 aligns across 7 bases. J was trimmed by 0 bases and V by 2 bases; bases with no gene match: 3. Germline V lookup: CDR1 SGDLS, CDR2 YYNGEE. The CDR3 runs to 15 residues. The CDR3 spells CASSVGRISTDTQYF. The CDR3 coding sequence is TGTGCCAGCAGCGTCGGGAGGATAAGCACAGATACGCAGTATTTT.

The rearrangement uses TRBV29-1 and TRBJ1-1; possibly TRBD1 for D (6 bases). The V and J ends lost 4 bases and 7 bases respectively, with 13 bases between them. The length of the CDR3 is 12 residues. Germline lookup yields CDR1 SQVTM and CDR2 ANQGSEA. CDR3 loop: CSVAGGGSEAFF. The CDR3 coding sequence is TGCAGCGTTGCCGGGGGCGGGAGTGAAGCTTTCTTT.

The CDR3 protein is CASSLDSYGYTF. CDR3 coding DNA: TGTGCCAGCAGCCTCGACAGCTATGGCTACACCTTC. This chain links TRBV5-6 with TRBJ1-2; D is possibly TRBD1 (5 bases). Trimming cost V 4 bases and J 4 bases, with 8 bases left between them. CDR3 size: 12 residues. Germline values: CDR1 SGHDT, CDR2 YYEEEE.

The chain recombines TRBV7-2 with TRBJ1-3, with D possibly TRBD1 on 5 matching bases. The V and J ends lost 1 base and 3 bases respectively, with 10 bases between them. CDR3 length: 15 residues. CDR1 SGHTA and CDR2 FQGNSA come from the germline V gene. Here the CDR3 DNA reads TGTGCCAGCAGCTTAGTAGGGACGGATGGAAACACCATATATTTT. It yields the protein CASSLVGTDGNTIYF.

Written as DNA, the CDR3 is TGTGCCAGCAGTGAAGATCGACAGGGACTCTATGGCTACACCTTC. Translating it yields CASSEDRQGLYGYTF. The chain recombines TRBV2 with TRBJ1-2, with 7 bases fitting TRBD1. V gave up 1 base and J gave up 4 bases; unmatched junction bases: 6. CDR1 and CDR2 from the germline V gene are SNHLY and FYNNEI. The CDR3 consists of 15 residues.

The chain has TRBV10-2 and TRBJ2-1; D is perhaps TRBD2 (6 bases). Looked up from germline, CDR1 is WSHSY and CDR2 is SAAADI. The CDR3 has 15 amino acids. V was clipped by 2 bases and J by 7 bases, with 15 bases between them. CDR3 residues: CASSEPGVGLNEQFF. Written as DNA, the CDR3 is TGCGCCAGCAGTGAGCCGGGGGTAGGGTTGAATGAGCAGTTCTTC.

The rearrangement joins TRBV7-6 to TRBJ2-3; TRBD2 is a possible D gene (6 bases). The CDR3 has 14 amino acids. In germline, CDR1 is SGHVS, CDR2 FNYEAQ. V was trimmed by 4 bases and J by 4 bases, leaving 12 bases between them. The DNA of the CDR3 is TGTGCCAGCAGCTCGGGGGTAGGGGCAGATACGCAGTATTTT. The encoded protein is CASSSGVGADTQYF.

This chain connects TRBV4-3 to TRBJ2-3, with TRBD2 identical over 13 bases. CDR3 length equals 19 residues. V lost 0 bases, J lost 0 bases, and 6 bases stayed unmatched. Germline loops: CDR1 LGHNA, CDR2 YSLEER. The CDR3 reads CASSQDWTSGGSSTDTQYF. In nucleotides, the CDR3 is TGCGCCAGCAGCCAAGATTGGACTAGCGGGGGATCTAGCACAGATACGCAGTATTTT.

To note about this clone: The junction shows a germline mismatch at one end, possibly a read error. J is TRBJ1-2 and V is TRBV9; D is perhaps TRBD1 (5 bases). Looked up from germline, CDR1 is SGDLS and CDR2 is YYNGEE. This CDR3 is built from 11 residues. CDR3 sequence: CASSPHTGTNF. The CDR3, as DNA: TGTGCCAGCAGCCCCCACACCGGGACCAACTTC.

This clone came up once. The chain links TRBV4-1 to TRBJ1-5; D perhaps matches TRBD1 (5 bases). Germline-derived CDR1 and CDR2 are MGHRA and YSYEKL. The V gene lost 4 bases and the J gene lost 0 bases, with 22 bases spanning the gap. The CDR3 is 19 amino acids. CDR3 loop: CASSLGAGMSRYSNQPQHF. The DNA for the CDR3 is TGCGCCAGCAGCCTAGGGGCGGGGATGTCCCGATATAGCAATCAGCCCCAGCATTTT.

The table lists this clone with a count of one. The chain couples TRBV27 to TRBJ2-2; D not certain. V was trimmed by 2 bases and J by 8 bases, leaving 6 bases between them. Per the germline V gene, CDR1 is MNHEY and CDR2 is SMNVEV (reference sequence). The CDR3 is 12 amino acids. The CDR3 nucleotides read TGTGCCAGCAGTTTAGGCGGTGGGGAGCTGTTTTTT. Translated: CASSLGGGELFF.

This clone was counted a single time. The rearrangement links TRBV4-3 to TRBJ2-2, with TRBD1 as a possible D gene (6 bases). The germline V gene encodes CDR1 LGHNA and CDR2 YSLEER. The V and J ends lost 6 bases and 7 bases respectively, with 21 bases between them. This CDR3 has 16 amino acids. This chain's CDR3 is CASRHLDGGLGGELFF. The CDR3 coding sequence is TGCGCCAGCAGGCACCTAGATGGGGGCCTAGGCGGGGAGCTGTTTTTT.

This clone turned up a few times. The V call is TRBV19, the J call TRBJ1-2; 9 positions match TRBD1. CDR1 and CDR2 (germline): LNHDA, SQIVND (reference sequence). The CDR3 covers 15 residues. The J segment lost 7 bases and the V segment lost 7 bases, leaving 13 bases of the junction unmatched. The CDR3 loop is CASNPLYRGLGGYTF. In DNA form, the CDR3 reads TGTGCCAGTAACCCTTTGTACAGGGGGCTCGGTGGCTACACCTTC.

V gene TRBV7-2 combines with J gene TRBJ1-5; D is ambiguous. The ends were cut back, 2 bases at V and 7 bases at J, with 15 bases in the middle. Germline V lookup: CDR1 SGHTA, CDR2 FQGNSA. The CDR3 has 15 residues. The CDR3 nucleotides are TGTGCCAGCAGCTTAACTAACGAGGGTCGGCAGCCCCAGCATTTT. Residues: CASSLTNEGRQPQHF.

The table lists this clone with a few counts. This chain uses TRBV4-3 with TRBJ2-7, with TRBD1 as a possible D gene (5 bases). Germline V gene sequence: CDR1 LGHNA, CDR2 YSLEER. Trimming removed 1 base from V and 3 bases from J, with 7 bases in between. This CDR3 is built from 13 residues. The CDR3 region is CASSQGQYYEQYF. The CDR3, as DNA: TGCGCCAGCAGCCAAGGACAGTACTACGAGCAGTACTTC.

The chain joins TRBV7-2 to TRBJ2-3; 9 bases align to TRBD2. CDR1 SGHTA and CDR2 FQGNSA come from the germline V gene. With V trimmed by 3 bases and J by 8 bases, 12 bases remained unmatched. This CDR3 comprises 16 residues. CDR3: CASSLNLAGGQGTQYF. For the CDR3, the DNA is TGTGCCAGCAGCTTGAACCTGGCGGGGGGGCAGGGTACGCAGTATTTT.

The chain joins TRBV9 to TRBJ1-2; possible D gene TRBD1, 5 bases. The CDR3 runs to 13 residues. From germline, CDR1 is SGDLS and CDR2 YYNGEE. Trimming pared 0 bases from V and 8 bases from J, leaving 11 bases between. CDR3 amino acids: CASSVEEGYGYTF. DNA for the CDR3: TGTGCCAGCAGCGTAGAAGAGGGGTACGGCTACACCTTC.

This chain connects TRBV9 to TRBJ1-2, with D possibly matching TRBD1 (6 bases). The CDR3 totals 15 residues. Germline lookup yields CDR1 SGDLS and CDR2 YYNGEE. V was cut by 3 bases and J by 4 bases, with 16 bases left in between. The DNA for the CDR3 is TGTGCCAGCAGCGGTCCGGGACATCTCCGCTATGGCTACACCTTC. Protein: CASSGPGHLRYGYTF.

The chain carries TRBV18 and TRBJ2-5, with a weak D call TRBD1 (6 bases). Trimming left V 6 bases short and J 5 bases short, with 13 bases between. Germline V lookup: CDR1 KGHSH, CDR2 LQKENI. This CDR3 comprises 13 residues. The CDR3 sequence: CASSDQTGETQYF. CDR3 coding DNA: TGTGCCAGCTCGGACCAAACAGGGGAGACCCAGTACTTC.

About this clone: At one end, the junction sequence differs from germline, possibly due to a read error. This rearrangement joins TRBV7-7 to TRBJ2-1; a weak D match, TRBD1 (5 bases). From germline, CDR1 is SSHAT and CDR2 FNYEAQ (reference sequence). The CDR3 is 15 amino acids. CDR3 coding DNA: TGTGCTAGCAGCTTAGGTAGGGGATCCTACAATGAGCAGTTCTTC. This encodes CASSLGRGSYNEQFF.

This chain uses TRBV5-6 with TRBJ2-7, with D possibly matching TRBD1 (6 bases). V shed 4 bases and J shed 3 bases, with 14 bases lying between them. CDR1 and CDR2 (germline): SGHDT, YYEEEE. This CDR3 comprises 14 residues. DNA for the CDR3: TGTGCCAGCAGCCCGAGGGGGACCAGCTACGAGCAGTACTTC. This sequence encodes CASSPRGTSYEQYF.

CDR3: CASSFVGTDYGYTF. CDR3 nucleotide sequence: TGTGCCAGCAGTTTTGTCGGGACGGACTATGGCTACACCTTC. The chain links TRBV27 to TRBJ1-2; a possible D gene is TRBD1 (5 bases). Germline loops: CDR1 MNHEY, CDR2 SMNVEV (reference sequence). This CDR3 contains 14 residues. V was shortened by 3 bases and J by 3 bases, with 11 bases between the two germline ends.

The count of this clone is one. The rearrangement uses TRBV11-3 and TRBJ2-5, with a tentative D call TRBD2 (6 bases). V gave up 5 bases and J gave up 2 bases, with 9 bases separating them. This CDR3 has 13 amino acids. Germline CDR1 is SGHNT and CDR2 is YENEEA. The CDR3 protein is CASSRGVQETQYF. CDR3 sequence (DNA): TGTGCCAGCAGCCGCGGGGTACAAGAGACCCAGTACTTC.

This chain joins TRBV6-4 and TRBJ2-1, with 7 bases fitting TRBD1. CDR1 MRHNA and CDR2 SNTAGT come from the germline V gene. The V gene end was trimmed by 3 bases and the J gene end by 8 bases; junction bases not matched to a gene: 7. CDR3 length equals 14 residues. The CDR3 here is CASSEYGRGYEQFF. The CDR3 DNA sequence: TGTGCCAGCAGTGAGTATGGCAGGGGGTATGAGCAGTTCTTC.

The gene calls are TRBV7-9 and TRBJ1-5; D may be TRBD1 (5 bases). Germline CDR1 SEHNR, CDR2 FQNEAQ (reference sequence). The CDR3 length is 16 residues. The germline V and J ends were trimmed by 3 bases and 3 bases, with 15 bases remaining between them. The DNA for the CDR3 is TGTGCCAGCAGCTTGTCCGTGGGGCTTAACAATCAGCCCCAGCATTTT. Residues: CASSLSVGLNNQPQHF.

The gene calls are TRBV11-3 and TRBJ2-2; 7 bases agree with TRBD1. Germline V lookup: CDR1 SGHNT, CDR2 YENEEA. This CDR3 is built from 15 residues. V gave up 5 bases and J gave up 0 bases; unmatched junction bases: 3. CDR3 sequence reads: CASSPGTANTGELFF. The DNA of the CDR3 is TGTGCCAGCAGCCCCGGGACAGCGAACACCGGGGAGCTGTTTTTT.

The chain uses TRBV19 and TRBJ1-3, with D perhaps matching TRBD1 (6 bases). V was cut by 6 bases and J by 4 bases, with 13 bases left in between. Germline V gene lookup returns CDR1 LNHDA and CDR2 SQIVND (reference sequence). The CDR3 has 14 amino acids. The CDR3 loop is CASSLGQAGNTIYF. The CDR3 nucleotides are TGTGCCAGTAGCCTGGGACAAGCAGGAAACACCATATATTTT.